The 29 T cell receptor beta chains below come from one sample, sequenced in a study of blood T cell repertoires in COVID-19. Sequenced by immunoSEQ multiplex PCR; TCRdb stores in-frame clones only, minus some. The repertoire holds 300,000 or so clones, with 75% to 95% as singletons. Input material: PBMCs or T cells enriched from blood (not recorded which). Receptors were obtained from a woman under 40 who had recovered from COVID-19.

The chain couples TRBV9 to TRBJ1-4; TRBD1 is a possible D gene (6 bases). The CDR3 extends over 15 amino acids. Trimming took 3 bases from V and 5 from J, leaving 14 bases between them. Germline values: CDR1 SGDLS, CDR2 YYNGEE. The CDR3 nucleotides read TGTGCCAGCAGCGCCTCCGGGACAAACAATGAAAAACTGTTTTTT. Protein sequence: CASSASGTNNEKLFF.

The chain has TRBV30 and TRBJ1-5; no reliable D call. This CDR3 comprises 14 residues. Trimming took off 3 bases at V and 6 bases at J, with 15 bases between the two ends. Per the germline V gene, CDR1 is GTSNPN and CDR2 is SVGIG (reference sequence). The CDR3 spells CAWSPSQTSQPQHF. CDR3 sequence (DNA): TGTGCCTGGAGCCCATCCCAAACGAGTCAGCCCCAGCATTTT.

The genes are TRBV11-2 and TRBJ2-3; 10 nucleotides line up with TRBD2. This CDR3 spans 16 amino acids. From germline, CDR1 is SGHAT and CDR2 FQNNGV. With 5 bases clipped from V and 4 bases from J, the junction kept 9 bases outside the gene matches. The CDR3 spells CASSRSSGREADTQYF. CDR3 in DNA: TGTGCCAGCAGCCGATCTAGCGGGAGAGAGGCAGATACGCAGTATTTT. The full variable domain, rest sourced from reference TRBV11-2 and TRBJ2-3, is EAGVAQSPRYKIIEKRQSVAFWCNPISGHATLYWYQQILGQGPKLLIQFQNNGVVDDSQLPKDRFSAERLKGVDSTLKIQPAKLEDSAVYLCASSRSSGREADTQYFGPGTRLTVL.

V is TRBV7-8 and J is TRBJ2-7; 7 bases line up with TRBD1. Losses at the gene ends were 5 bases for V and 3 bases for J; bases not matched to a gene: 13. Per germline, CDR1 SGHVS and CDR2 FQNEAQ. The CDR3 spans 16 residues. The CDR3 bases are TGTGCCAGCAGCCACGAGGTCTTGGGACAGAACTACGAGCAGTACTTC. It specifies CASSHEVLGQNYEQYF.

The V and J genes are TRBV25-1 and TRBJ2-3; tentative D call: TRBD2 (5 bases). Trimming left V 5 bases short and J 4 bases short, with 16 bases between. The CDR3 totals 15 residues. Germline V CDR1 and CDR2: MGHDK, SYGVNS. Here the CDR3 reads CASSWTGNRADTQYF. CDR3 bases: TGTGCCAGCAGTTGGACCGGGAACCGGGCAGATACGCAGTATTTT. Drawing the rest from reference TRBV25-1 and TRBJ2-3, the complete variable domain is EADIYQTPRYLVIGTGKKITLECSQTMGHDKMYWYQQDPGMELHLIHYSYGVNSTEKGDLSSESTVSRIRTEHFPLTLESARPSHTSQYLCASSWTGNRADTQYFGPGTRLTVL.

The rearrangement joins TRBV15 to TRBJ1-4, with D maybe TRBD1 (6 bases). In germline, CDR1 is LNHNV, CDR2 YYDKDF (reference sequence). The ends were cut back, 0 bases at V and 7 bases at J, with 6 bases in the middle. This CDR3 spans 13 amino acids. CDR3 region: CATSRDRGEKLFF. The CDR3, as DNA: TGTGCCACCAGCAGAGACAGGGGTGAAAAACTGTTTTTT.

The chain combines TRBV27 with TRBJ1-1, with D maybe TRBD1 (5 bases). The CDR3 totals 13 residues. CDR1 is MNHEY, CDR2 SMNVEV, per germline (reference sequence). The V and J ends lost 2 bases and 3 bases respectively, with 7 bases between them. Here the CDR3 reads CASSLGGDTEAFF. The CDR3 DNA reads as TGTGCCAGCAGTTTAGGGGGGGACACTGAAGCTTTCTTT.

This chain links TRBV5-6 with TRBJ2-7, with D possibly TRBD2 on 5 matching bases. Germline loops: CDR1 SGHDT, CDR2 YYEEEE. The CDR3 is 12 amino acids. Trimming pared 5 bases from V and 2 bases from J, leaving 8 bases between. The DNA for the CDR3 is TGTGCCAGCAGAAGGGAGACCTACGAGCAGTACTTC. It is translated as CASRRETYEQYF.

The V call is TRBV28, the J call TRBJ2-2; the match to TRBD2 covers 10 bases. Germline V lookup: CDR1 MDHEN, CDR2 SYDVKM. The V segment lost 4 bases and the J segment 0 bases; nucleotides outside the gene matches: 5. The CDR3 contains 17 residues. This CDR3 reads CASSSLSGRSNTGELFF. The CDR3 nucleotides are TGTGCCAGCAGTTCCCTTAGCGGGAGGTCGAACACCGGGGAGCTGTTTTTT.

The gene calls are TRBV5-1 and TRBJ2-1, with 12 bases that match TRBD2. CDR1 is SGHRS, CDR2 YFSETQ, per germline. The CDR3 extends over 18 amino acids. Losses at the gene ends were 0 bases for V and 1 base for J; bases not matched to a gene: 5. CDR3 in amino acids: CASSLGLAGVSSYNEQFF. DNA of the CDR3: TGCGCCAGCAGCTTGGGACTAGCGGGAGTTTCGTCCTACAATGAGCAGTTCTTC.

V is TRBV10-1 and J is TRBJ2-2, with 9 positions matching TRBD1. Germline V gene lookup returns CDR1 WNHNN and CDR2 SYGVQD (reference sequence). V dropped 5 bases and J dropped 4; count of bases not matched to a gene: 11. The CDR3 length is 17 residues. CDR3 nucleotide sequence: TGCGCCAGCAGTCAAGGTTGGACAGGGGAGATCACCGGGGAGCTGTTTTTT. Its protein is CASSQGWTGEITGELFF.

The J gene is TRBJ2-7, the V gene TRBV11-1; D possibly corresponds to TRBD2 (6 bases). The CDR3 extends over 16 amino acids. Trimming cost V 1 base and J 0 bases, with 13 bases left between them. CDR1 SGHAT and CDR2 FQDESV come from the germline V gene (reference sequence). The CDR3 is CASSLGAGTPSYEQYF. As DNA, the CDR3 is TGTGCCAGCAGCTTAGGAGCCGGGACTCCCTCCTACGAGCAGTACTTC. Filled out from reference TRBV11-1 and TRBJ2-7, the complete variable domain reads EAEVAQSPRYKITEKSQAVAFWCDPISGHATLYWYRQILGQGPELLVQFQDESVVDDSQLPKDRFSAERLKGVDSTLKIQPAELGDSAMYLCASSLGAGTPSYEQYFGPGTRLTVT.

The chain's CDR3 is CASSLVSGVYNEQFF. The CDR3 nucleotides read TGTGCCAGCAGCTTAGTTTCGGGAGTGTACAATGAGCAGTTCTTC. The rearrangement joins TRBV11-2 to TRBJ2-1; perhaps TRBD2 as D (6 bases). V lost 1 base, J lost 4 bases, and 11 bases lay in between. CDR1 is SGHAT, CDR2 FQNNGV, per germline. CDR3 length: 15 amino acids.

The gene calls are TRBV7-3 and TRBJ2-1; D may be TRBD2 (5 bases). Deletions cut 5 bases from V and 2 bases from J, with 13 bases between. The CDR3 length is 15 residues. Germline-derived CDR1 and CDR2 are SGHTA and FQGTGA. The CDR3 bases are TGTGCCAGCAGCCCTGGGGAGCTAACCTACAATGAGCAGTTCTTC. It specifies CASSPGELTYNEQFF. The complete variable domain, with remaining parts taken from reference TRBV7-3 and TRBJ2-1, reads GAGVSQTPSNKVTEKGKYVELRCDPISGHTALYWYRQSLGQGPEFLIYFQGTGAADDSGLPNDRFFAVRPEGSVSTLKIQRTERGDSAVYLCASSPGELTYNEQFFGPGTRLTVL.

This chain uses TRBV5-6 with TRBJ2-7; TRBD2 might be the D (6 bases). The CDR3 loop spans 16 amino acids. Per germline, CDR1 SGHDT and CDR2 YYEEEE. V gave up 3 bases and J gave up 4 bases, with 20 bases separating them. CDR3: CASSWGVAGKTYEQYF. Here the CDR3 DNA reads TGTGCCAGCAGCTGGGGAGTGGCGGGGAAAACTTACGAGCAGTACTTC.

The chain carries TRBV28 and TRBJ2-1, with 15 bases aligning to TRBD2. Looked up from germline, CDR1 is MDHEN and CDR2 is SYDVKM. The CDR3 extends over 17 amino acids. V shed 5 bases, J shed 7 bases, and the junction held 9 bases outside the gene matches. This CDR3 reads CASSAPRTSGRANEQFF. CDR3 nucleotides: TGTGCCAGCAGTGCCCCCCGGACTAGCGGGAGGGCAAATGAGCAGTTCTTC.

The V and J genes are TRBV30 and TRBJ1-5; D is perhaps TRBD1 (6 bases). This CDR3 is built from 13 residues. V dropped 4 bases and J dropped 6 bases, with 13 bases sitting between them. Germline CDR1 reads GTSNPN; CDR2 reads SVGIG (reference sequence). The chain's CDR3 is CAWTLGAGQPQHF. In DNA, the CDR3 is TGTGCCTGGACTTTGGGGGCAGGTCAGCCCCAGCATTTT.

A word on this clone: Different DNA sequences within this sample yield the same CDR3. The J gene is TRBJ2-7, the V gene TRBV28, with TRBD1 matching over 11 bases. The CDR3 consists of 16 residues. With V trimmed by 5 bases and J by 7 bases, 13 bases remained unmatched. Germline V lookup: CDR1 MDHEN, CDR2 SYDVKM. The CDR3 loop is CASSLLKDRGLYEQYF. CDR3 nucleotides: TGTGCCAGCAGTCTTTTGAAGGACAGGGGGCTTTATGAGCAGTACTTC.

The sample holds one count of this clone. This chain joins TRBV6-1 and TRBJ2-7, with 10 bases matching TRBD2. The CDR3 sequence is 15 residues long. The germline CDR1 and CDR2 sequences are MNHNS and SASEGT. V dropped 2 bases and J dropped 4; count of bases not matched to a gene: 5. In nucleotides, the CDR3 is TGTGCCAGCAGTGAATTGGCTAGCGGGAGTTACGAGCAGTACTTC. The encoded protein is CASSELASGSYEQYF.

This sequence joins TRBV6-5 and TRBJ1-2; D might be TRBD1 (5 bases). The CDR3 extends over 14 amino acids. CDR1 and CDR2 from the germline V gene are MNHEY and SVGAGI. Trimming removed 2 bases from V and 5 bases from J, with 12 bases in between. The CDR3 region is CASSYRAGRYGYTF. The CDR3 coding sequence is TGTGCCAGCAGTTACCGGGCAGGGCGATATGGCTACACCTTC.

The CDR3 loop reads CASSFSGPSAPYEQYF. The CDR3 bases are TGCGCCAGCAGCTTTAGCGGTCCAAGCGCCCCCTACGAGCAGTACTTC. V is TRBV5-1 and J is TRBJ2-7; perhaps TRBD2 as D (6 bases). CDR1 is SGHRS and CDR2 is YFSETQ in the germline V gene. Trimming pared 2 bases from V and 2 bases from J, leaving 17 bases between. The CDR3 extends over 16 amino acids. The variable domain in full, with the rest retrieved from reference TRBV5-1 and TRBJ2-7, is KAGVTQTPRYLIKTRGQQVTLSCSPISGHRSVSWYQQTPGQGLQFLFEYFSETQRNKGNFPGRFSGRQFSNSRSEMNVSTLELGDSALYLCASSFSGPSAPYEQYFGPGTRLTVT.

The chain joins TRBV19 to TRBJ1-5; 9 nucleotides match TRBD1. This CDR3 contains 15 residues. CDR1 LNHDA and CDR2 SQIVND come from the germline V gene (reference sequence). The V gene end was trimmed by 5 bases and the J gene end by 3 bases; junction bases not matched to a gene: 5. CDR3 residues: CASSAGQGSNQPQHF. In DNA, the CDR3 is TGTGCCAGTAGTGCGGGACAGGGTTCCAATCAGCCCCAGCATTTT.

The genes are TRBV9 and TRBJ2-6; 11 positions match TRBD2. CDR1 SGDLS and CDR2 YYNGEE come from the germline V gene. The CDR3 has 21 amino acids. V dropped 0 bases and J dropped 2; count of bases not matched to a gene: 13. The CDR3 region has the DNA TGTGCCAGCAGCGTAGCTTCTAGCGGGAGGAATATAGGGGCTGGGGCCAACGTCCTGACTTTC. The encoded protein is CASSVASSGRNIGAGANVLTF.

V gene TRBV5-3 combines with J gene TRBJ2-3; 8 bases map to TRBD1. TRBV5-3 is designated an ORF whose function remains uncertain. The CDR3 spans 17 residues. With V trimmed by 0 bases and J by 2 bases, 8 bases remained unmatched. The CDR3, as DNA: TGTGCCAGAAGCTTGGGCCGACAGGGGCTTTTCACAGATACGCAGTATTTT. This encodes CARSLGRQGLFTDTQYF.

This sequence joins TRBV5-1 and TRBJ2-5, with D possibly matching TRBD1 (6 bases). Germline-derived CDR1 and CDR2 are SGHRS and YFSETQ. The CDR3 is 16 residues long. V lost 5 bases to trimming and J lost 5 bases, with 22 bases between them. CDR3 DNA: TGCGCCAGCAGGCCTATCCCCGGGACATCATCGGAGACCCAGTACTTC. Amino acids: CASRPIPGTSSETQYF. The complete variable domain, with remaining parts taken from reference TRBV5-1 and TRBJ2-5, reads KAGVTQTPRYLIKTRGQQVTLSCSPISGHRSVSWYQQTPGQGLQFLFEYFSETQRNKGNFPGRFSGRQFSNSRSEMNVSTLELGDSALYLCASRPIPGTSSETQYFGPGTRLLVL.

V usage is TRBV2 and J usage is TRBJ2-7; the D is unclear. The CDR3 sequence is 13 residues long. V lost 4 bases and J lost 3, with 10 bases in between. Germline-derived CDR1 and CDR2 are SNHLY and FYNNEI. In nucleotides, the CDR3 is TGTGCCAGCAGTGTTGGCTTTTACTACGAGCAGTACTTC. This translates into CASSVGFYYEQYF. Together with reference TRBV2 and TRBJ2-7, the CDR3 gives the full variable domain: EPEVTQTPSHQVTQMGQEVILRCVPISNHLYFYWYRQILGQKVEFLVSFYNNEISEKSEIFDDQFSVERPDGSNFTLKIRSTKLEDSAMYFCASSVGFYYEQYFGPGTRLTVT.

CDR3 DNA sequence: TGTGCCTGGTTGCGAATGGCCGGAGGGGACTATGGCTACACCTTC. This sequence encodes CAWLRMAGGDYGYTF. The chain combines TRBV30 with TRBJ1-2, with a tentative D call TRBD1 (5 bases). V shed 5 bases and J shed 3 bases, with 19 bases lying between them. This CDR3 region has 15 residues. The germline gives CDR1 GTSNPN, CDR2 SVGIG (reference sequence).

In this sample, this clone turned up a few times. This sequence joins TRBV10-1 and TRBJ2-3, with a possible D match to TRBD1 (5 bases). Trimming took off 4 bases at V and 5 bases at J, with 10 bases between the two ends. Germline V gives CDR1 WNHNN, CDR2 SYGVQD (reference sequence). This CDR3 contains 13 residues. Here the CDR3 DNA reads TGCGCCAGCAGTGGCCTGGGGCGAGATACGCAGTATTTT. This sequence encodes CASSGLGRDTQYF.

This chain links TRBV6-5 with TRBJ1-6, with TRBD1 matching over 8 bases. Germline CDR1 MNHEY, CDR2 SVGAGI. V shed 6 bases, J shed 5 bases, and the junction held 3 bases outside the gene matches. There are 14 residues in the CDR3. Here the CDR3 DNA reads TGTGCCAGCAGGACGGACAGGGATAATTCACCCCTCCACTTT. The encoded protein is CASRTDRDNSPLHF.